This is a list of T cell receptor beta chains from one sample in a study of T cell responses to AZD1222 COVID-19 vaccine. Some clones are missing from TCRdb's copy, which holds only in-frame ones; the method was immunoSEQ multiplex PCR. The table lists over 110,000 clones, about 92% of them singletons, with approximately 5.3% in the top ten. The specimen comprised peripheral blood, sampled on day 0 of AZD1222 vaccination. These receptors were collected from an adult in good health. Both conserved end residues are part of each CDR3. D genes are given only for firm matches. Clone size appears in some rows only: once, few, many, or a class for an expanded clone.

DNA: TGTGCCAGCAGCTCGGGGGCTAGCGGACAAAAGAAAGAGACCCAGTACTTC
CDR3: CASSSGASGQKKETQYF
D: NA
J: TRBJ2-5
size: NA
V: TRBV7-8

DNA: TGCGCCAGCAGCCAAGAATTGGGACAGGGAACTTTCGGCTACACCTTC
CDR3: CASSQELGQGTFGYTF
D: TRBD1
J: TRBJ1-2
size: NA
V: TRBV4-3

DNA: TGTGCCAGCAGTGTCCAGGGGGCCAGAACTGGGGCCAACGTCCTGACTTTC
CDR3: CASSVQGARTGANVLTF
D: TRBD1
J: TRBJ2-6
size: NA
V: TRBV6-1

DNA: TGTGCCAGCAGCCAAGATCGGAAAAACATTCAGTACTTC
CDR3: CASSQDRKNIQYF
D: NA
J: TRBJ2-4
size: NA
V: TRBV3-1/TRBV3-2

DNA: TGTGCCAGCTCACCTTCACTAGCGGGAAGGGAGACCCAGTACTTC
CDR3: CASSPSLAGRETQYF
D: TRBD2
J: TRBJ2-5
size: NA
V: TRBV18

DNA: TGCGCCAGCAGCCAAGCCCGGACAGGGTCTACCCACGAGCAGTACTTC
CDR3: CASSQARTGSTHEQYF
D: TRBD1
J: TRBJ2-7
size: NA
V: TRBV4-3

DNA: TGCGCCAGCAAGAGCGGCATGGAGGGGTCCGGCATGAACACTGAAGCTTTCTTT
CDR3: CASKSGMEGSGMNTEAFF
D: NA
J: TRBJ1-1
size: NA
V: TRBV5-1

DNA: TGTGCCAGCAGCCGCGGACGGGAGGTTGGCGAGCAGTACTTC
CDR3: CASSRGREVGEQYF
D: TRBD2
J: TRBJ2-7
size: NA
V: TRBV7-2

DNA: TGTGCCAGCAGGCGACAGGGGGCCTACAATGAGCAGTTCTTC
CDR3: CASRRQGAYNEQFF
D: TRBD1
J: TRBJ2-1
size: NA
V: TRBV3-1/TRBV3-2

DNA: TGTGCCAGTAGTCCACGGACAGGGAGAGCAGATACGCAGTATTTT
CDR3: CASSPRTGRADTQYF
D: TRBD1
J: TRBJ2-3
size: NA
V: TRBV19

DNA: TGTGCCAGCAGCCAAACGGGGGGGCCAAGGAACATTCAGTACTTC
CDR3: CASSQTGGPRNIQYF
D: TRBD2
J: TRBJ2-4
size: once
V: TRBV14

DNA: TGTGCCAGTAGCCTCTCGGGACTAGCCTTCAATGAGCAGTTCTTC
CDR3: CASSLSGLAFNEQFF
D: TRBD2
J: TRBJ2-1
size: NA
V: TRBV19

DNA: TGCGCCAGCAGCCAAGACCAGCGGGGGGCAGAAGCTTTCTTT
CDR3: CASSQDQRGAEAFF
D: NA
J: TRBJ1-1
size: NA
V: TRBV4-3

DNA: TGTGCCAGCAGCCCCCCTAGGGGACACCAAAACACAGATACGCAGTATTTT
CDR3: CASSPPRGHQNTDTQYF
D: NA
J: TRBJ2-3
size: NA
V: TRBV7-8

DNA: TGTGCCAGCACGACAGGGGGCAGCGAGCAGTACTTC
CDR3: CASTTGGSEQYF
D: TRBD1
J: TRBJ2-7
size: NA
V: TRBV27

DNA: TGTGCCAGCAGCTTGCGGTTAAGGACAGGCTCCTACGAGCAGTACTTC
CDR3: CASSLRLRTGSYEQYF
D: TRBD1
J: TRBJ2-7
size: NA
V: TRBV5-4

DNA: TGTGCCAGCTCACTACAACAGGGAAATAGCAATCAGCCCCAGCATTTT
CDR3: CASSLQQGNSNQPQHF
D: NA
J: TRBJ1-5
size: once
V: TRBV18

DNA: TGTGCCAGCAGCCTAGAAAACACCATATATTTT
CDR3: CASSLENTIYF
D: NA
J: TRBJ1-3
size: NA
V: TRBV2

DNA: TGTGCCAGTAAGAGGGCCGGGTACGACAATCAGCCCCAGCATTTT
CDR3: CASKRAGYDNQPQHF
D: NA
J: TRBJ1-5
size: NA
V: TRBV19

DNA: TGCGCCAGCAGCTTGGAATCAGGGGACACAGATACGCAGTATTTT
CDR3: CASSLESGDTDTQYF
D: NA
J: TRBJ2-3
size: NA
V: TRBV5-1

DNA: TGTGCCAGCCAGCTACCGGGAATACCGCTTGACGAGCAGTACTTC
CDR3: CASQLPGIPLDEQYF
D: NA
J: TRBJ2-7
size: NA
V: TRBV27

DNA: TGTGCCAGCTCTCGTAGAGGGTTCTCCGACACTGAAGCTTTCTTT
CDR3: CASSRRGFSDTEAFF
D: NA
J: TRBJ1-1
size: NA
V: TRBV18

DNA: TGTGCTAGGCCCTCGGGGACAGGGTTTCAATCGGGGTGCGAGCAGTACTTC
CDR3: CARPSGTGFQSGCEQYF
D: TRBD1
J: TRBJ2-7
size: NA
V: TRBV12-5

DNA: TGTGCTAGTGGTTTGGTTAGAAGAGGCGGGAGGGCAGACACAGATACGCAGTATTTT
CDR3: CASGLVRRGGRADTDTQYF
D: TRBD2
J: TRBJ2-3
size: NA
V: TRBV12-5

DNA: TGTGCCAGCAGTTTGGTTCTACACGAGCAGTACTTC
CDR3: CASSLVLHEQYF
D: NA
J: TRBJ2-7
size: NA
V: TRBV12-3/TRBV12-4

DNA: TGTGCCAGCAGCGTGATTGGACTAGCGGGGGACGAGCAGTACTTC
CDR3: CASSVIGLAGDEQYF
D: TRBD2
J: TRBJ2-7
size: NA
V: TRBV7-9

DNA: TGTGCCAGCAGCTTAGATTTGAGCTCCTACAATGAGCAGTTCTTC
CDR3: CASSLDLSSYNEQFF
D: NA
J: TRBJ2-1
size: NA
V: TRBV7-2

DNA: TGTGCCAGCACTATTTCCACCGGATTTAATGAAAAACTGTTTTTT
CDR3: CASTISTGFNEKLFF
D: NA
J: TRBJ1-4
size: NA
V: TRBV2

DNA: TGTGCCAGCAGTTTAAAAGCTATCCCCGGGGAGCTGTTTTTT
CDR3: CASSLKAIPGELFF
D: NA
J: TRBJ2-2
size: NA
V: TRBV27

DNA: TGTGCCACCAGCAGAGCTGGACTAGGCCAAGAGACCCAGTACTTC
CDR3: CATSRAGLGQETQYF
D: TRBD2
J: TRBJ2-5
size: NA
V: TRBV15

DNA: TGTGCCATCTCCGGAGCGGGGGGACCCTACGAGCAGTACTTC
CDR3: CAISGAGGPYEQYF
D: TRBD2
J: TRBJ2-7
size: NA
V: TRBV10-3